This T cell receptor beta chain was retrieved from a study of technical replicates of blood from several donors. The J segment lost 3 bases and the V segment lost 3 bases, leaving 2 bases of the junction unmatched. CDR1 SGHRS and CDR2 YFSETQ come from the germline V gene. The CDR3 length is 15 residues. Method: immunoSEQ multiplex PCR; TCRdb's copy keeps in-frame clones and lacks some. The table records tens of thousands of clones, around 94% of them present only once. As regards this clone: The sample holds other DNA sequences that translate to the same CDR3.

The V call is TRBV5-1, the J call TRBJ2-1; 11 bases match TRBD2. The sample comprised T cells isolated from PBMCs. The clonotype originates from a human donor in good health. Here the CDR3 DNA reads TGCGCCAGCAGCTGGGGACTAGCGGACTACAATGAGCAGTTCTTC. This sequence encodes CASSWGLADYNEQFF.